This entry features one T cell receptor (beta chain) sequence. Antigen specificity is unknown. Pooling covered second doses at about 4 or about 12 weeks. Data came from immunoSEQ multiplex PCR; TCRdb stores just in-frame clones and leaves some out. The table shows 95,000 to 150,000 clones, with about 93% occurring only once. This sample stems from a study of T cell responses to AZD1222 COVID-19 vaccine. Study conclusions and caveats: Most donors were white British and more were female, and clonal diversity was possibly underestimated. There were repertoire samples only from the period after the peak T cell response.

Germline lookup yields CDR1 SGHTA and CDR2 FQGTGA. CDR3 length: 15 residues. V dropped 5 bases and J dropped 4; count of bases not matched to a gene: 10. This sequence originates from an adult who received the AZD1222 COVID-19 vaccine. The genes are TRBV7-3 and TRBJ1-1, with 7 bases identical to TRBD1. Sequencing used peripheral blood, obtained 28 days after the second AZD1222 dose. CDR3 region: CASSDDGTAITEAFF. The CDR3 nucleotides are TGTGCCAGCAGCGATGACGGGACAGCGATCACTGAAGCTTTCTTT.